This TCR beta chain appears in the sequencing data of a study of blood T cell repertoires in COVID-19. A COVID-19 case had been met by exposed participants during the 2 weeks before study entry. There are 17 residues in the CDR3. The J segment lost 4 bases and the V segment lost 4 bases, leaving 11 bases of the junction unmatched. Germline V gene lookup returns CDR1 KGHDR and CDR2 SFDVKD. In the original analysis: Reference gene primer amplification in the assay estimated nucleated cell counts. Libraries were prepared by immunoSEQ multiplex PCR; TCRdb keeps only in-frame clonotypes and omits some of them. The V and J calls and clone size are taken from that table; D and trimming were inferred from the DNA. The sample contains 200,000 to 250,000 clones, over 70% of which appear only once.

This sequence was found in a woman in her thirties who had been exposed to COVID-19. Sequencing input: PBMCs or T cells enriched from blood (not recorded which). The chain joins TRBV24-1 to TRBJ2-1, with 8 bases fitting TRBD2. The CDR3 bases are TGTGCCACCAGTGACGGGGGAAGCGGGAGAGGGTACAATGAGCAGTTCTTC. It yields the protein CATSDGGSGRGYNEQFF.